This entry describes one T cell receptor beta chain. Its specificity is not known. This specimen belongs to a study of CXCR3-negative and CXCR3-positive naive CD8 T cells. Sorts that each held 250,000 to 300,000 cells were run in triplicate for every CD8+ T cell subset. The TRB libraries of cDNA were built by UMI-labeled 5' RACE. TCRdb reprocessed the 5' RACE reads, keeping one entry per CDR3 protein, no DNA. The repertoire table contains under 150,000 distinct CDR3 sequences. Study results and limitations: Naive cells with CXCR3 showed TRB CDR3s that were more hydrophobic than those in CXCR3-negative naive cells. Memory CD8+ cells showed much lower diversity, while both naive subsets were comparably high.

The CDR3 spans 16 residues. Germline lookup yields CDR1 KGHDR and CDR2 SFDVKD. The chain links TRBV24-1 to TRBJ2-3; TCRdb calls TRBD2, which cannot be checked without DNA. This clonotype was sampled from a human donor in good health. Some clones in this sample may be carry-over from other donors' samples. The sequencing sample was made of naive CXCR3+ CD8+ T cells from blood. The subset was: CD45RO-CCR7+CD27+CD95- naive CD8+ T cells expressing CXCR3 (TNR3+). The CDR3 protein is CATSDAKREAADTQYF.